These T cell receptor beta chains were read from a single sample in a study of patients and donors after allogeneic stem cell transplantation. TCRdb reprocessed the RT-PCR reads with MiXCR, giving one entry per CDR3 protein. The table includes approximately 200,000 distinct CDR3 sequences, 41% detected once. The sequenced sample consisted of blood, either unsorted or a sorted T cell fraction (not recorded which). All receptors come from a human donor who was either an allogeneic HSCT recipient or a stem cell or donor lymphocyte infusion donor (not recorded which). It is not recorded whose cells these are; they may come from a transplant donor. The CDR3 runs from the conserved cysteine through the conserved F or W.

V gene: TRBV24-1; CDR3 protein: CATSGSTDTQYF
V gene: TRBV4-3; CDR3 protein: CASSQVPQGRYEKLFF
V gene: TRBV21-1; CDR3 protein: CASSLRTGRQYSNQPQHF
V gene: TRBV13; CDR3 protein: CASSLGVQGGTEAFF
V gene: TRBV20-1; CDR3 protein: CSAKGRNNQPQHF
V gene: TRBV20-1; CDR3 protein: CSARPTGGNTIYF
V gene: TRBV3-1; CDR3 protein: CASSQPLANTEAFF
V gene: TRBV4-3; CDR3 protein: CASSYEYNEQFF
V gene: TRBV7-8; CDR3 protein: CASSSLAGGRVVGELFF
V gene: TRBV5-1; CDR3 protein: CASSLAEGADYGYTF
V gene: TRBV27; CDR3 protein: CASSPTTGGYTF
V gene: TRBV20-1; CDR3 protein: CSAIDPPGDGYGYTF
V gene: TRBV14; CDR3 protein: CASSQLQPGQEEANEKLFF
V gene: TRBV6-2/TRBV6-3; CDR3 protein: CASSYSWRRSTEAFF
V gene: TRBV21-1; CDR3 protein: CASSSSLGDNEQFF
V gene: TRBV5-1; CDR3 protein: CASSLVEDTEAFF
V gene: TRBV11-2; CDR3 protein: CASSLDFYNEQFF
V gene: TRBV19; CDR3 protein: CASNPGGRRNQPQHF
V gene: TRBV28; CDR3 protein: CASRDRGPSLQALSSSYNEQFF
V gene: TRBV5-6; CDR3 protein: CASKVAGQGNYGYTF
V gene: TRBV15; CDR3 protein: CATSPRGAGNTGELFF
V gene: TRBV2; CDR3 protein: CASSELSGAHNEQFF
V gene: TRBV10-3; CDR3 protein: CAISELPGAEQYF
V gene: TRBV10-3; CDR3 protein: CAISGLLAEMSSYEQYF
V gene: TRBV20-1; CDR3 protein: CSALDRASGNTIYF
V gene: TRBV7-2; CDR3 protein: CASSSYSAEGGEAFF
V gene: TRBV12-3/TRBV12-4; CDR3 protein: CASSPLEGGPADTQYF
V gene: TRBV6-5; CDR3 protein: CASSAELNTEAFF
V gene: TRBV6-5; CDR3 protein: CASSYRGLESPLHF
V gene: TRBV7-9; CDR3 protein: CASSYGIDTQYF
V gene: TRBV5-5; CDR3 protein: CASSRGTSSTDTQYF
V gene: TRBV27; CDR3 protein: CASSPALAGGHGTQYF
V gene: TRBV3-1; CDR3 protein: CASSPRYSSHQETQYF
V gene: TRBV21-1; CDR3 protein: CASSSRTGYEQYF
V gene: TRBV28; CDR3 protein: CASSPRHTENTEAFF
V gene: TRBV6-5; CDR3 protein: CASRIQGRDTEAFF
V gene: TRBV10-3; CDR3 protein: CAISELGGYGYTF
V gene: TRBV6-6; CDR3 protein: CASSPRSYEQYF
V gene: TRBV29-1; CDR3 protein: CSVEVARTANYGYTF
V gene: TRBV28; CDR3 protein: CASSPNPGRSSYEQYF
V gene: TRBV24-1; CDR3 protein: CATEDNSYEQYF
V gene: TRBV10-3; CDR3 protein: CAISESRGFNEQFF
V gene: TRBV20-1; CDR3 protein: CSARALLRTGVPWSNQPQHF
V gene: TRBV12-3/TRBV12-4; CDR3 protein: CASSPTGRNYEQYF
V gene: TRBV27; CDR3 protein: CASSLDLGQGAKGYTF
V gene: TRBV12-3/TRBV12-4; CDR3 protein: CASTRRDNSGELFF
V gene: TRBV30; CDR3 protein: CAWTGGGELFF
V gene: TRBV5-1; CDR3 protein: CASSLARRGTTDTQYF
V gene: TRBV20-1; CDR3 protein: CSAEEYNEQFF
V gene: TRBV27; CDR3 protein: CASRPRTGLRYSYGYTF
V gene: TRBV7-2; CDR3 protein: CASSLGPGVETQYF